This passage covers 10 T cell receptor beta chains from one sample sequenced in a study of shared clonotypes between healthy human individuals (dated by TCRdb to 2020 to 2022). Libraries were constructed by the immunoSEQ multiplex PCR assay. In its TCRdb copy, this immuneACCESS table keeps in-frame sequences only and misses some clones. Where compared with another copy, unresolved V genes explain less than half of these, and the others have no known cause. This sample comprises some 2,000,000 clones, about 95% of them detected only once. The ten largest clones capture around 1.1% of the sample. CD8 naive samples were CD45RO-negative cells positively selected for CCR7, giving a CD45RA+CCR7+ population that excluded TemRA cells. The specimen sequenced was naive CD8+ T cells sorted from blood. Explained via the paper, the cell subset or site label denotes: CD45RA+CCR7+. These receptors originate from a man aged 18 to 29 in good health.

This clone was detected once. CDR3 nucleotide sequence: TGTGCCAGCAGCTCCACCGGGACTAGCTTCTACAATGAGCAGTTCTTC. As protein: CASSSTGTSFYNEQFF. The V gene is TRBV13, the J gene TRBJ2-1; TRBD2 matches 9 bases. CDR3 length: 16 amino acids. CDR1 and CDR2 from the germline V gene are PRHDT and FYEKMQ (reference sequence). The trim removed 4 bases at V and 3 bases at J, leaving 7 bases unmatched. The whole variable domain, remainder taken from reference TRBV13 and TRBJ2-1, is AAGVIQSPRHLIKEKRETATLKCYPIPRHDTVYWYQQGPGQDPQFLISFYEKMQSDKGSIPDRFSAQQFSDYHSELNMSSLELGDSALYFCASSSTGTSFYNEQFFGPGTRLTVL.

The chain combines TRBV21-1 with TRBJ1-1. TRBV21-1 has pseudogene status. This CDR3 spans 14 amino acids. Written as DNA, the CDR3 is TGTGCCAGCCCATCGAGGGGCTGGAACACTGAAGCTTTCTTT. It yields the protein CASPSRGWNTEAFF.

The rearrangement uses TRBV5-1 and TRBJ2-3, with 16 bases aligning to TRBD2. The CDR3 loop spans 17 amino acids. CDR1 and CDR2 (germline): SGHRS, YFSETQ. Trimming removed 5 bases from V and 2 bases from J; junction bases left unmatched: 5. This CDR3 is CASSPGLAGGSTDTQYF. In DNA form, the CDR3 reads TGCGCCAGCAGTCCGGGACTAGCGGGGGGGTCCACAGATACGCAGTATTTT.

The CDR3 is CATSERTGDTEAFF. As DNA, the CDR3 is TGTGCCACCAGCGAAAGGACAGGGGACACTGAAGCTTTCTTT. The gene calls are TRBV15 and TRBJ1-1; 9 positions match TRBD1. The V segment lost 5 bases and the J segment 3 bases; nucleotides outside the gene matches: 4. This CDR3 region has 14 residues. Germline lookup yields CDR1 LNHNV and CDR2 YYDKDF (reference sequence).

In DNA form, the CDR3 reads TGCGCCAGCAGCTTGGAAGCGGGAGGGCAAGATACGCAGTATTTT. It is translated as CASSLEAGGQDTQYF. The chain links TRBV5-1 to TRBJ2-3, with 10 bases identical to TRBD2. Looked up from germline, CDR1 is SGHRS and CDR2 is YFSETQ. The J segment lost 5 bases and the V segment lost 0 bases, leaving 3 bases of the junction unmatched. This CDR3 region has 15 residues.

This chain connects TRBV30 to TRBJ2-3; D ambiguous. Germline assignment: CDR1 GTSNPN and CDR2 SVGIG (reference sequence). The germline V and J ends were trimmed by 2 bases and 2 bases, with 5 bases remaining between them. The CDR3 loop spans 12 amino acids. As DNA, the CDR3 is TGTGCCTGGAGTCCACACACAGATACGCAGTATTTT. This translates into CAWSPHTDTQYF.

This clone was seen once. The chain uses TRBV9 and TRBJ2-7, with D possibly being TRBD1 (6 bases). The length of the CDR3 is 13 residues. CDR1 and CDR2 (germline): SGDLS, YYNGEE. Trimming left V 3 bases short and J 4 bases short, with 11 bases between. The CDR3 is CASSGGTTYEQYF. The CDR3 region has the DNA TGTGCCAGCAGCGGAGGGACAACGTACGAGCAGTACTTC.

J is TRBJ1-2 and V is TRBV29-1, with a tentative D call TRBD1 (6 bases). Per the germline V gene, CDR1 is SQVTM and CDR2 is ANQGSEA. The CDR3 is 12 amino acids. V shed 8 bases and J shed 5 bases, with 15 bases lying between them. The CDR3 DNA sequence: TGCAGCATGTGGACAGCGAAATATGGCTACACCTTC. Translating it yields CSMWTAKYGYTF.

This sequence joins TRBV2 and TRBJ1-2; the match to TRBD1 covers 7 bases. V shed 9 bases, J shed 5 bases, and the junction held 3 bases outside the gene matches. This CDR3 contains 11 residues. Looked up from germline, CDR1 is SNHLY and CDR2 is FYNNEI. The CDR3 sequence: CARTGMYGYTF. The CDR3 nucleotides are TGTGCCAGGACAGGGATGTATGGCTACACCTTC.

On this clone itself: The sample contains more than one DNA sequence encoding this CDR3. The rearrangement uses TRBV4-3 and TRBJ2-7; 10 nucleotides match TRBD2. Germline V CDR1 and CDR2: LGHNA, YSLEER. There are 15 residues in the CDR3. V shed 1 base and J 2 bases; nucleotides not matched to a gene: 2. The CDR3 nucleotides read TGCGCCAGCAGCCAAGGTCTAGCGGGAGCCTACGAGCAGTACTTC. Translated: CASSQGLAGAYEQYF.